Listed below are T cell receptor beta chains from one sample, sequenced in a study of cytomegalovirus exposure and HLA in healthy donors. The assay was immunoSEQ multiplex PCR, and TCRdb's table has in-frame clones only and misses some. There are some 130,000 clones in the sample; about three quarters occur only once, and 3.3% lies in the top ten. Sample: PBMCs. The receptors here all came from a woman younger than 45 in good health and CMV-seropositive. The CDR3 runs from the conserved cysteine through the conserved F or W. Each record gives: CDR3 length, D gene, V gene, J gene, clone size, CDR3 DNA, CDR3 protein. A D gene is named only where the DNA matches it firmly. A row's size may be missing; if present it is once, few, many or a size class.

>16|NA|TRBV7-9|TRBJ2-6|NA
TGTGCCAGCAGCTTAGAGTCTGAGACTGGGGCCAACGTCCTGACTTTC
CASSLESETGANVLTF
>16|NA|TRBV4-1|TRBJ2-3|NA
TGCGCCAGCAGCCCAAAGGACAGCCTGGGGACAGATACGCAGTATTTT
CASSPKDSLGTDTQYF
>15|NA|TRBV6-1|TRBJ2-7|NA
TGTGCCAGCAGTGAAGCACCAGGGGCGGCCTACGAGCAGTACTTC
CASSEAPGAAYEQYF
>14|NA|TRBV4-3|TRBJ1-2|NA
TGCGCCAGCAGCCAAGTCTCCGCGGGTTATGGCTACACCTTC
CASSQVSAGYGYTF
>19|TRBD2|TRBV28|TRBJ2-6|NA
TGTGCCAGCAGTTTCCCGCGGGGAGGGGCCGCCTCTGGGGCCAACGTCCTGACTTTC
CASSFPRGGAASGANVLTF
>13|NA|TRBV27|TRBJ2-5|NA
TGTGCCAGCAGTCGTAGCCTCCGGGAGACCCAGTACTTC
CASSRSLRETQYF
>13|NA|TRBV7-8|TRBJ2-7|NA
TGTGCCAGCAGCTCCCGTAGGGGCTACGAGCAGTACTTC
CASSSRRGYEQYF
>11|NA|TRBV29-1|TRBJ2-5|NA
TGCAGCGGGGGGCCATGGGAGACCCAGTACTTC
CSGGPWETQYF
>14|NA|TRBV27|TRBJ2-7|NA
TGTGCCAGCAGTTTAGGGGGGGGCATCGACGAGCAGTACTTC
CASSLGGGIDEQYF
>13|NA|TRBV5-1|TRBJ1-1|NA
TGCGCCAGCAGCGAGGAGGGGTTGGCTGAAGCTTTCTTT
CASSEEGLAEAFF
>17|NA|TRBV30|TRBJ1-1|NA
TGTGTCTGGAGTGTACCGTTGAGGGAGGTAAAAGACACTGAAGCTTTCTTT
CVWSVPLREVKDTEAFF
>16|TRBD2|TRBV5-4|TRBJ2-1|few
TGTGCCACAACGGGACTAGCGGGGGGGATTTACAATGAGCAGTTCTTC
CATTGLAGGIYNEQFF
>13|TRBD2|TRBV6-1|TRBJ2-1|NA
TGTGCCAGCAGTGATAGGGGCGGGAGTGAGCAGTTCTTC
CASSDRGGSEQFF
>13|NA|TRBV4-3|TRBJ2-3|NA
TGCGCCAGCAGCCCCACGGGCACAGATACGCAGTATTTT
CASSPTGTDTQYF
>16|NA|TRBV5-4|TRBJ1-2|NA
TGTGCCAGCAGCCGAGCAGGGGTTTCTAAGGACTATGGCTACACCTTC
CASSRAGVSKDYGYTF
>13|TRBD2|TRBV9|TRBJ2-7|NA
TGTGCCAGCAGCCCGGGAGGACGCTACGAGCAGTACTTC
CASSPGGRYEQYF
>15|NA|TRBV27|TRBJ1-1|NA
TGTGCCAGCAGTCCGATGGGCAGGTTGTACACTGAAGCTTTCTTT
CASSPMGRLYTEAFF
>14|TRBD1|TRBV2|TRBJ2-2|NA
TGTGCCAGCAGCGGGACAGGGGCTACCGGGGAGCTGTTTTTT
CASSGTGATGELFF
>14|NA|TRBV7-6|TRBJ1-5|NA
TGTGCCAGCAGCCCCTTGGGGCAGAATCAGCCCCAGCATTTT
CASSPLGQNQPQHF
>15|NA|TRBV6-5|TRBJ2-3|few
TGTGCCAGCAGTTACCGGCCCGCGGTTGGAGATACGCAGTATTTT
CASSYRPAVGDTQYF
>15|TRBD1|TRBV28|TRBJ1-4|NA
TGTGCCAGCAGTAGTCCCGGGGACAGTTTTGAAAAACTGTTTTTT
CASSSPGDSFEKLFF
>15|NA|TRBV7-2|TRBJ2-1|NA
TGTGCCAGCAGCTTAGCGGGGGGGCCTTACAATGAGCAGTTCTTC
CASSLAGGPYNEQFF
>13|NA|TRBV30|TRBJ2-6|NA
TGTGCCGGAGGAAATTCTGGGGCCAACGTCCTGACTTTC
CAGGNSGANVLTF
>14|TRBD1|TRBV10-1|TRBJ1-2|NA
TGCGCCAGCAGGACGACAGGGGGCTGGGATGGCTACACCTTC
CASRTTGGWDGYTF
>14|NA|TRBV5-1|TRBJ1-4|NA
TGCGCCAGCAGCATCGACCGCCCCGAGGGAAAACTGTTTTTT
CASSIDRPEGKLFF
>15|NA|TRBV4-1|TRBJ2-1|NA
TGCGCCAGCAGAAAATCTGACAGCTCCTACAATGAGCAGTTCTTC
CASRKSDSSYNEQFF
>14|TRBD1|TRBV2|TRBJ1-5|once
TGTGCCAGCAGTGGACAGGGCGTCAATCAGCCCCAGCATTTT
CASSGQGVNQPQHF
>17|TRBD1|TRBV10-3|TRBJ2-4|NA
TGTGCCATCAGCCCTGGACAGGGGGCCGGGACCAAAAACATTCAGTACTTC
CAISPGQGAGTKNIQYF
>16|TRBD2|TRBV7-9|TRBJ2-5|NA
TGTGCCAGCAGCTTAGTGGTAGCGGGAATACAAGAGACCCAGTACTTC
CASSLVVAGIQETQYF
>13|TRBD1|TRBV6-4|TRBJ1-1|NA
TGTGCCAGCAGGCGGACAGGGGACACTGAAGCTTTCTTT
CASRRTGDTEAFF
>17|TRBD2|TRBV27|TRBJ2-3|NA
TGTGCCAGCGCCCGAGGAGCGGGGGGGCCGCGCACAGATACGCAGTATTTT
CASARGAGGPRTDTQYF
>15|NA|TRBV4-1|TRBJ1-4|NA
TGCGCCAGCAGCCTCTACGGTCTAGCTAATGAAAAACTGTTTTTT
CASSLYGLANEKLFF
>17|NA|TRBV18|TRBJ2-7|NA
TGTGCCAGCTCACCACCGCTCGCTTCAGCGGGCACCTACGAGCAGTACTTC
CASSPPLASAGTYEQYF
>11|NA|TRBV20-1|TRBJ2-7|NA
TGCAGTGCCTACGTAGCGGTCGAGCAGTACTTC
CSAYVAVEQYF
>14|NA|TRBV7-2|TRBJ1-6|NA
TGTGCCAGCAGCTCTCCAGGGTATAATTCACCCCTCCACTTT
CASSSPGYNSPLHF
>14|NA|TRBV19|TRBJ1-1|NA
TGTGCCAGTAGACTACAGGGATCGAACACTGAAGCTTTCTTT
CASRLQGSNTEAFF
>13|NA|TRBV28|TRBJ2-5|NA
TGTGCCAGCAGCCGGACAATCCAAGAGACCCAGTACTTC
CASSRTIQETQYF
>13|NA|TRBV21-1|TRBJ2-5|NA
TGTGCCAGCAGCAATAGCGGTGGAGAGACCCAGTACTTC
CASSNSGGETQYF
>14|NA|TRBV25-1|TRBJ1-4|NA
TGTGCCAGCAGTGAGACTCTCCAAGCTGAAAAACTGTTTTTT
CASSETLQAEKLFF
>14|NA|TRBV5-1|TRBJ1-2|NA
TGCGCCAGCAGCCGGGAGGAAGGGAACTATGGCTACACCTTC
CASSREEGNYGYTF
>16|NA|TRBV4-2|TRBJ2-2|NA
TGTGCCAGCAGCCTAGGGTATGGGGGAGGCGCCGGGGAGCTGTTTTTT
CASSLGYGGGAGELFF
>16|NA|TRBV28|TRBJ2-1|NA
TGTGCCAGCAGTTCGACAGCTACCTCAGGAAACAATGAGCAGTTCTTC
CASSSTATSGNNEQFF
>13|NA|TRBV7-8|TRBJ2-7|few
TGTGCCAGCAGCTATCTTAGCTCCTACGAGCAGTACTTC
CASSYLSSYEQYF
>17|TRBD2|TRBV27|TRBJ2-3|NA
TGTGCCAGCAGTGCACAAAGCCCCGGGAGGCGTAAAGATACGCAGTATTTT
CASSAQSPGRRKDTQYF
>14|NA|TRBV7-6|TRBJ2-7|NA
TGTGCCAGCAGCCAGGGCGCACAGGGAGGGGAGCAGTACTTC
CASSQGAQGGEQYF